The entry below gives a single TCR beta chain sequence along with its context. At the DNA level, this CDR3 is encoded by other sequences in the same sample as well. The data are from a study of shared clonotypes between healthy human individuals. CDR1 and CDR2 from the germline V gene are KGHSH and LQKENI. The V end lost 3 bases, the J end lost 6 bases, and 11 bases lay between the germline ends. The CDR3 runs 13 residues. Donors had no recently reported acute infections or vaccinations and were HIV-negative. Each replicate PCR on the sorted subsets used 200 ng DNA (roughly 32,000 T cell genomes). The assay was immunoSEQ multiplex PCR, and TCRdb's table has in-frame clones only and misses some. The sample includes about 2.4 million clones, approximately 93% of them seen just once.

This receptor was identified in a man aged 18 to 30 in good health. Some clones in this sample may be carry-over from other donors' samples. Material: naive CD4+ T cells from PBMCs. The subset is: CD45RA+ positively selected. The chain couples TRBV18 to TRBJ1-2, with D possibly matching TRBD1 (6 bases). The CDR3 coding sequence is TGTGCCAGCTCACCGTCCGGGGGCGATGGCTACACCTTC. Encoded protein: CASSPSGGDGYTF.